Following are 29 T cell receptor beta chains from one sample sequenced in a study of shared clonotypes between healthy human individuals. Measured with immunoSEQ multiplex PCR; TCRdb has only the in-frame clones, and not every one. The table has 2,500,000 or so clones, about nine tenths seen once. Sequencing used naive CD4+ T cells from PBMCs. Subset in this sample: CD45RA+ positively selected. These receptors were obtained from a man between 18 and 35 years old in good health. Some clones in this sample may be carry-over from other donors' samples.

The chain carries TRBV7-2 and TRBJ2-4, with unresolved D. The germline V gene encodes CDR1 SGHTA and CDR2 FQGNSA. The ends were cut back, 5 bases at V and 3 bases at J, with 8 bases in the middle. This CDR3 contains 13 residues. Here the CDR3 DNA reads TGTGCCAGCAGCGTCGCCGGCAAAAACATTCAGTACTTC. It is translated as CASSVAGKNIQYF. Based on the CDR3 plus reference TRBV7-2 and TRBJ2-4, the full variable domain is GAGVSQSPSNKVTEKGKDVELRCDPISGHTALYWYRQSLGQGLEFLIYFQGNSAPDKSGLPSDRFSAERTGGSVSTLTIQRTQQEDSAVYLCASSVAGKNIQYFGAGTRLSVL.

The chain recombines TRBV27 with TRBJ1-5; TRBD1 aligns across 9 bases. The germline gives CDR1 MNHEY, CDR2 SMNVEV (reference sequence). This CDR3 contains 16 residues. V was clipped by 3 bases and J by 2 bases; unmatched bases: 5. The CDR3 region has the DNA TGTGCCAGCAGTTTTAACAGGGGGCGCGGCAATCAGCCCCAGCATTTT. Amino acids: CASSFNRGRGNQPQHF.

The genes are TRBV27 and TRBJ2-3; 8 nucleotides line up with TRBD1. The CDR3 covers 19 residues. Germline V gene data show CDR1 as MNHEY and CDR2 as SMNVEV (reference sequence). The V and J ends lost 3 bases and 0 bases, in that order; junction bases with no gene match: 14. The CDR3 loop reads CASSLKPAGGHASTDTQYF. The DNA of the CDR3 is TGTGCCAGCAGTTTGAAACCCGCAGGGGGCCATGCTAGCACAGATACGCAGTATTTT.

The chain carries TRBV29-1 and TRBJ2-7, with 10 bases fitting TRBD1. The length of the CDR3 is 13 residues. In germline, CDR1 is SQVTM, CDR2 ANQGSEA. The V gene end was trimmed by 5 bases and the J gene end by 4 bases; junction bases not matched to a gene: 5. CDR3 region: CSVLRDRGYEQYF. In DNA form, the CDR3 reads TGCAGCGTTCTCCGGGACAGGGGATACGAGCAGTACTTC.

This clone appeared once. The sample has other DNA sequences that encode this CDR3 too. J is TRBJ1-1 and V is TRBV9; tentative D call: TRBD1 (5 bases). Trimming removed 2 bases from V and 2 bases from J, with 10 bases in between. CDR3 length: 14 residues. CDR1 and CDR2 from the germline V gene are SGDLS and YYNGEE. Here the CDR3 DNA reads TGTGCCAGCAGCGTGACGGGGGGAAACACTGAAGCTTTCTTT. Translating gives CASSVTGGNTEAFF.

The V and J genes are TRBV10-3 and TRBJ2-1; weak D call: TRBD2 (6 bases). V was shortened by 3 bases and J by 2 bases, with 17 bases between the two germline ends. The CDR3 spans 17 residues. Per the germline V gene, CDR1 is ENHRY and CDR2 is SYGVKD. The CDR3 region is CAISDARWEAPYNEQFF. The CDR3 nucleotides read TGTGCCATCAGTGATGCGAGGTGGGAGGCCCCCTACAATGAGCAGTTCTTC.

CDR3 sequence (DNA): TGTGCCAGCAGCGTAACAAGCGTACCCTACGAGCAGTACTTC. This sequence encodes CASSVTSVPYEQYF. The chain couples TRBV9 to TRBJ2-7; no firm D call. The germline gives CDR1 SGDLS, CDR2 YYNGEE. The V and J ends lost 1 base and 2 bases respectively, with 10 bases between them. This CDR3 spans 14 amino acids.

The chain carries TRBV4-2 and TRBJ1-1; TRBD1 is a possible D gene (5 bases). CDR1 LGHNA and CDR2 YNFKEQ come from the germline V gene. The germline V and J ends were trimmed by 4 bases and 1 base, with 28 bases remaining between them. This CDR3 is 20 amino acids long. The CDR3 loop is CASSPLEGTTPRAQNTEAFF. CDR3 DNA sequence: TGTGCCAGCAGCCCCCTAGAAGGGACTACTCCACGCGCACAGAACACTGAAGCTTTCTTT.

The chain has TRBV28 and TRBJ2-1, with TRBD2 identical over 9 bases. This CDR3 comprises 14 residues. Germline loops: CDR1 MDHEN, CDR2 SYDVKM. V was clipped by 7 bases and J by 12 bases; unmatched bases: 13. This CDR3 reads CASNSGTSPFAQFF. The CDR3 region has the DNA TGTGCCAGCAATTCCGGGACTAGCCCCTTCGCGCAGTTCTTC.

The chain has TRBV18 and TRBJ2-7; 8 nucleotides line up with TRBD1. CDR1 KGHSH and CDR2 LQKENI come from the germline V gene. Losses at the gene ends were 3 bases for V and 2 bases for J; bases not matched to a gene: 3. The CDR3 runs to 14 residues. The CDR3 region has the DNA TGTGCCAGCTCACCGGGACAGGAAACCTACGAGCAGTACTTC. Its protein is CASSPGQETYEQYF.

V gene TRBV7-7 combines with J gene TRBJ2-2, with 7 bases fitting TRBD2. This CDR3 has 14 residues. Trimming at V came to 5 bases and at J to 7 bases, leaving 7 bases not matched to a gene. CDR1 SSHAT and CDR2 FNYEAQ come from the germline V gene (reference sequence). DNA for the CDR3: TGTGCCAGCAGCCGAGGCGGGAGCGGCGGGGAGCTGTTTTTT. It encodes CASSRGGSGGELFF.

The V and J genes are TRBV25-1 and TRBJ2-7; 8 bases are a match to TRBD1. The germline V gene encodes CDR1 MGHDK and CDR2 SYGVNS. The CDR3 is 16 amino acids. Trimming cost V 8 bases and J 2 bases; bases outside gene matches: 14. CDR3 sequence reads: CASSDRVGLGPYEQYF. In DNA form, the CDR3 reads TGTGCCAGCTCGGACAGGGTTGGGCTAGGTCCCTACGAGCAGTACTTC.

This sequence joins TRBV7-2 and TRBJ1-3; D unresolved. There are 16 residues in the CDR3. The germline V gene encodes CDR1 SGHTA and CDR2 FQGNSA. The V end lost 2 bases, the J end lost 4 bases, and 15 bases lay between the germline ends. CDR3: CASSLNPVGGGNTIYF. DNA of the CDR3: TGTGCCAGCAGCTTAAACCCCGTTGGTGGAGGAAACACCATATATTTT.

Of note for this clone: Other DNA sequences in this sample translate to the same CDR3. The chain recombines TRBV6-5 with TRBJ1-5, with 7 bases identical to TRBD1. The J segment lost 3 bases and the V segment lost 6 bases, leaving 8 bases of the junction unmatched. Germline V gene data show CDR1 as MNHEY and CDR2 as SVGAGI. The CDR3 extends over 15 amino acids. CDR3 protein: CASSLTTGPNQPQHF. Written as DNA, the CDR3 is TGTGCCAGCAGCCTGACGACAGGGCCCAATCAGCCCCAGCATTTT.

The chain couples TRBV7-9 to TRBJ1-1; 8 nucleotides match TRBD1. CDR3 size: 13 residues. V gave up 4 bases and J gave up 4 bases; unmatched junction bases: 2. The V gene's germline CDR1 is SEHNR and CDR2 FQNEAQ (reference sequence). CDR3 protein: CASSYGQGTEAFF. The CDR3 DNA follows: TGTGCCAGCAGCTACGGACAGGGCACTGAAGCTTTCTTT.

This chain joins TRBV7-2 and TRBJ1-2; the match to TRBD1 covers 10 bases. The germline V gene encodes CDR1 SGHTA and CDR2 FQGNSA. Trimming removed 3 bases from V and 6 bases from J; junction bases left unmatched: 7. CDR3 length: 15 amino acids. In nucleotides, the CDR3 is TGTGCCAGCAGCTTGTCCGGGACAGGGGTGGATGGCTACACCTTC. Protein sequence: CASSLSGTGVDGYTF.

This rearrangement joins TRBV2 to TRBJ2-3, with 7 positions matching TRBD2. CDR1 and CDR2 from the germline V gene are SNHLY and FYNNEI. The CDR3 totals 14 residues. The V segment lost 6 bases and the J segment 6 bases; nucleotides outside the gene matches: 9. The CDR3 DNA follows: TGTGCCAGCAGAGGGCGGGAGTGGTTGGATACGCAGTATTTT. Translating it yields CASRGREWLDTQYF. Looking up the rest from reference TRBV2 and TRBJ2-3 gives the full variable domain: EPEVTQTPSHQVTQMGQEVILRCVPISNHLYFYWYRQILGQKVEFLVSFYNNEISEKSEIFDDQFSVERPDGSNFTLKIRSTKLEDSAMYFCASRGREWLDTQYFGPGTRLTVL.

This clone was observed a single time. Other nucleotide sequences from this sample produce the same CDR3. This sequence joins TRBV5-1 and TRBJ1-5; TRBD1 might be the D (5 bases). The CDR3 consists of 15 residues. Germline CDR1 and CDR2: SGHRS and YFSETQ. V shed 1 base and J shed 0 bases, with 8 bases lying between them. In nucleotides, the CDR3 is TGCGCCAGCAGCTTGTTTGGGGCTAGCAATCAGCCCCAGCATTTT. Its translation: CASSLFGASNQPQHF.

The rearrangement joins TRBV19 to TRBJ1-5; maybe TRBD1 (6 bases). The germline V gene has CDR1 LNHDA and CDR2 SQIVND (reference sequence). The CDR3 loop spans 15 amino acids. V was cut by 8 bases and J by 0 bases, with 14 bases left in between. CDR3 residues: CASSDSYYSNQPQHF. The CDR3 coding sequence is TGTGCCAGTTCGGACAGCTATTATAGCAATCAGCCCCAGCATTTT.

The J gene is TRBJ2-2, the V gene TRBV19, with D tentatively TRBD1 (5 bases). Germline V gives CDR1 LNHDA, CDR2 SQIVND (reference sequence). This CDR3 is built from 14 residues. The germline V and J ends were trimmed by 7 bases and 4 bases, with 13 bases remaining between them. CDR3 in amino acids: CASIDRDFTGELFF. The CDR3 DNA follows: TGTGCCAGTATTGACAGAGACTTCACCGGGGAGCTGTTTTTT.

This rearrangement joins TRBV2 to TRBJ1-1; D unresolved. Trimming left V 1 base short and J 6 bases short, with 9 bases between. The length of the CDR3 is 13 residues. The V gene's germline CDR1 is SNHLY and CDR2 FYNNEI. CDR3 in amino acids: CASSEVRRAEAFF. The CDR3 nucleotides are TGTGCCAGCAGTGAAGTCCGTAGGGCTGAAGCTTTCTTT. Full variable domain (missing parts from reference TRBV2 and TRBJ1-1): EPEVTQTPSHQVTQMGQEVILRCVPISNHLYFYWYRQILGQKVEFLVSFYNNEISEKSEIFDDQFSVERPDGSNFTLKIRSTKLEDSAMYFCASSEVRRAEAFFGQGTRLTVV.

The rearrangement links TRBV7-2 to TRBJ2-3, with unresolved D. Germline-derived CDR1 and CDR2 are SGHTA and FQGNSA. This CDR3 contains 15 residues. Trimming left V 5 bases short and J 2 bases short, with 14 bases between. This CDR3 reads CASSARLVVTDTQYF. Here the CDR3 DNA reads TGTGCCAGCAGCGCTCGGCTGGTAGTCACAGATACGCAGTATTTT. The full variable domain, with the rest looked up from reference TRBV7-2 and TRBJ2-3, is GAGVSQSPSNKVTEKGKDVELRCDPISGHTALYWYRQSLGQGLEFLIYFQGNSAPDKSGLPSDRFSAERTGGSVSTLTIQRTQQEDSAVYLCASSARLVVTDTQYFGPGTRLTVL.

The chain has TRBV6-5 and TRBJ1-1; TRBD1 is a possible D gene (5 bases). The CDR3 runs to 14 residues. Per the germline V gene, CDR1 is MNHEY and CDR2 is SVGAGI. Deletions cut 0 bases from V and 7 bases from J, with 12 bases between. The CDR3 is CASSYSNRDGEAFF. As DNA, the CDR3 is TGTGCCAGCAGTTACTCGAACCGGGACGGTGAAGCTTTCTTT.

This chain connects TRBV29-1 to TRBJ2-5; a possible D gene is TRBD2 (5 bases). V was pared by 4 bases and J by 5 bases, with 11 bases between. The CDR3 runs to 12 residues. The V gene's germline CDR1 is SQVTM and CDR2 ANQGSEA. This CDR3 is CSVGRAAETQYF. The CDR3 DNA reads TGCAGCGTTGGGCGGGCGGCTGAGACCCAGTACTTC.

The chain is built from TRBV6-5 and TRBJ1-1; 7 nucleotides align to TRBD1. Germline values: CDR1 MNHEY, CDR2 SVGAGI. CDR3 length: 13 residues. With V trimmed by 7 bases and J by 2 bases, 4 bases remained unmatched. The CDR3 loop is CASMEGANTEAFF. For the CDR3, the DNA is TGTGCCAGCATGGAGGGGGCAAACACTGAAGCTTTCTTT.

This rearrangement joins TRBV25-1 to TRBJ2-5, with TRBD1 matching 10 bases. The CDR3 extends over 15 amino acids. With V trimmed by 2 bases and J by 5 bases, 5 bases remained unmatched. Per germline, CDR1 MGHDK and CDR2 SYGVNS. CDR3 in amino acids: CASSEDRGPGETQYF. CDR3 coding DNA: TGTGCCAGCAGTGAAGACAGGGGGCCAGGGGAGACCCAGTACTTC.

The V call is TRBV28, the J call TRBJ1-5, with D unclear. Germline loops: CDR1 MDHEN, CDR2 SYDVKM. V lost 3 bases, J lost 10 bases, and 16 bases lay in between. The CDR3 loop spans 14 amino acids. The CDR3: CASSFAAGTLPQHF. The CDR3 DNA follows: TGTGCCAGCAGTTTCGCCGCGGGTACTCTCCCCCAGCATTTT.

Regarding this clone: An end of the junction does not agree with germline; a read error may underlie this. V usage is TRBV15 and J usage is TRBJ1-5; a weak D match, TRBD1 (6 bases). Germline V CDR1 and CDR2: LNHNV, YYDKDF (reference sequence). The CDR3 length is 16 residues. CDR3 in amino acids: CATSRALFGGNRPQHF. The CDR3, as DNA: TGTGCCACCAGCAGAGCTTTATTCGGGGGCAATCGGCCCCAGCATTTT.

V gene TRBV2 combines with J gene TRBJ1-1; D unclear. The CDR3 length is 14 residues. Trimming pared 1 base from V and 3 bases from J, leaving 9 bases between. The V gene's germline CDR1 is SNHLY and CDR2 FYNNEI. CDR3 DNA sequence: TGTGCCAGCAGTGAAGTGTATCGAGACACTGAAGCTTTCTTT. It is translated as CASSEVYRDTEAFF.